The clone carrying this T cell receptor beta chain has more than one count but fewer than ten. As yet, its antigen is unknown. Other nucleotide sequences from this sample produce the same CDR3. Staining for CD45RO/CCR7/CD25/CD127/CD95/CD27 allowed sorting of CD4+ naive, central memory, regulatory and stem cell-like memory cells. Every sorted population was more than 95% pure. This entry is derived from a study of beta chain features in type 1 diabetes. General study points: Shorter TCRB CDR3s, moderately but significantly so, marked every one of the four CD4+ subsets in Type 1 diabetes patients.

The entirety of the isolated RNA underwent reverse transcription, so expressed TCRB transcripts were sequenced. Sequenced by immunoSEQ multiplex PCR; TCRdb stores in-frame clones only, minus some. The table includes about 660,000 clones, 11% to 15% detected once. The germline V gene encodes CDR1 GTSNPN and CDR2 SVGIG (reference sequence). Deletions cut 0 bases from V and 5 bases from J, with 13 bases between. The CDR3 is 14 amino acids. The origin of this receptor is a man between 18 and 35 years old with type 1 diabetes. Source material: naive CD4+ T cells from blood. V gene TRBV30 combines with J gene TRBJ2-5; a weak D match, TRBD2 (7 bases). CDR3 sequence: CAWSVGGARETQYF. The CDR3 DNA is TGTGCCTGGAGTGTGGGGGGGGCGAGGGAGACCCAGTACTTC.